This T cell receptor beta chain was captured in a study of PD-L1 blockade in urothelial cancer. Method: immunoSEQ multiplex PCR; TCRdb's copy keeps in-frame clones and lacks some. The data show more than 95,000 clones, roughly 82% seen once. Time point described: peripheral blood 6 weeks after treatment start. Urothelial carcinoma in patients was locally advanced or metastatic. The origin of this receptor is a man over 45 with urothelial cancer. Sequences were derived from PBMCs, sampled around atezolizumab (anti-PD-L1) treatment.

For the CDR3, the DNA is TGCGCCAGCAGCCAGGGCGACAGCACTATTGAGCCCCAGCATTTT. Translated, it gives CASSQGDSTIEPQHF. V gene TRBV4-1 combines with J gene TRBJ1-5; D possibly corresponds to TRBD1 (5 bases). Trimming took off 3 bases at V and 8 bases at J, with 17 bases between the two ends. This CDR3 is 15 amino acids long. Germline V gives CDR1 MGHRA, CDR2 YSYEKL.